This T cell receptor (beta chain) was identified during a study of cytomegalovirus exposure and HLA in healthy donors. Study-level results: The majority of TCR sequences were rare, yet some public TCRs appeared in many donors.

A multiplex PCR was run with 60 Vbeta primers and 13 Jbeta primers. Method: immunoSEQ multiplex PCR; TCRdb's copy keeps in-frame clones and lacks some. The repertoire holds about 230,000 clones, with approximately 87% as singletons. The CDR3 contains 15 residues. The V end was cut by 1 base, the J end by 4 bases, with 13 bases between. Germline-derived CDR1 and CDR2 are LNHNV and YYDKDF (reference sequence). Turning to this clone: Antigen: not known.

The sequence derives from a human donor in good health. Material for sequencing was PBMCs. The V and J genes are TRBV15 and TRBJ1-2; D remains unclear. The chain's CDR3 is CATSRGGERAYGYTF. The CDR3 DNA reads TGTGCCACCAGCAGAGGGGGAGAAAGGGCCTATGGCTACACCTTC. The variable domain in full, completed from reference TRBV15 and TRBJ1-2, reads DAMVIQNPRYQVTQFGKPVTLSCSQTLNHNVMYWYQQKSSQAPKLLFHYYDKDFNNEADTPDNFQSRRPNTSFCFLDIRSPGLGDTAMYLCATSRGGERAYGYTFGSGTRLTVV.